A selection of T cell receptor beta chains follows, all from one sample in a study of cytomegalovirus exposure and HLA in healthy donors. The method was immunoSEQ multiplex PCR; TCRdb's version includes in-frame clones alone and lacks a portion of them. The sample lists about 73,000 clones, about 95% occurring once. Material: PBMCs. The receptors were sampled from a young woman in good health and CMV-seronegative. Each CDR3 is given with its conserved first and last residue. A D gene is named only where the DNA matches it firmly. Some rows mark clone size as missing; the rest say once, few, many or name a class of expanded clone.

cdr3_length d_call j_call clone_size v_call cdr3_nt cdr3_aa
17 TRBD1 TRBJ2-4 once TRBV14 TGTGCCAGCAGCCCTACCAGGGGGCCCGCTGCCAAAAACATTCAGTACTTC CASSPTRGPAAKNIQYF
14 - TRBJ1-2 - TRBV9 TGTGCCAGCAGCGTAGGGGGGGAAAACTATGGCTACACCTTC CASSVGGENYGYTF
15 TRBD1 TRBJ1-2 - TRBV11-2 TGTGCCAGCAGCGGGGAGACCAGGGGGAGCGGCGGCTACACCTTC CASSGETRGSGGYTF
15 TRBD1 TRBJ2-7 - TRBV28 TGTGCCAGCAGTTTAGAACAGGGGGCGAAGGACGAGCAGTACTTC CASSLEQGAKDEQYF
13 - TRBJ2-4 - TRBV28 TGTGCCAGCAGTCGGAGGGGGCGAAACATTCAGTACTTC CASSRRGRNIQYF
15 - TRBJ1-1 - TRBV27 TGTGCCAGCATCCTCTGGGGGGGCCAGAACACTGAAGCTTTCTTT CASILWGGQNTEAFF
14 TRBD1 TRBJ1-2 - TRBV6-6 TGTGCCAGCAGTTATGGGACAGGGAACTATGGCTACACCTTC CASSYGTGNYGYTF
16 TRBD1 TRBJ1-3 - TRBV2 TGTGCCAGCCGCCTGGGACAGGGGCTTGCTGGAAACACCATATATTTT CASRLGQGLAGNTIYF
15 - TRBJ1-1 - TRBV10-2 TGCGCCAGCAGAGACGACAGCTCCCGCAACGCTGAAGCTTTCTTT CASRDDSSRNAEAFF
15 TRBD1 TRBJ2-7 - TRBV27 TGTGCCAGCAGTCCACTGGACAGGGTGAGACACGAGCAGTACTTC CASSPLDRVRHEQYF
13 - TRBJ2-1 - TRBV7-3 TGTGCCAGCAGCCCTACACTAGCCCACTTCCAGTTCTTC CASSPTLAHFQFF
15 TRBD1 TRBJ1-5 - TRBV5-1 TGCGCCAGCAGCACCACAGGGGCTACCAATCAGCCCCAGCATTTT CASSTTGATNQPQHF
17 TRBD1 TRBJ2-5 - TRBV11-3 TGTGCCAGCAGCTTAGCGGACAGGGGAAACAACCAAGAGACCCAGTACTTC CASSLADRGNNQETQYF
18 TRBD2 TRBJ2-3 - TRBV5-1 TGCGCCAGCAGCACCGGACTAGCGGGGTCTTTGCGGACAGATACGCAGTATTTT CASSTGLAGSLRTDTQYF
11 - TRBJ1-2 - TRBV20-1 TGCAGTACACAGGGATACTATGGCTACACCTTC CSTQGYYGYTF
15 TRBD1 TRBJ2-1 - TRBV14 TGTGCCAGCAGCCAATTACAGGGGGCGCAAAATGAGCAGTTCTTC CASSQLQGAQNEQFF
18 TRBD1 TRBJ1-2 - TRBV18 TGTGCCAGCTCACTAACCACCCCTCTGGACAGGGGTGACTATGGCTACACCTTC CASSLTTPLDRGDYGYTF
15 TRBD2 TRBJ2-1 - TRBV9 TGTGCCAGCAGCGTGAGCGGGGGCCGGGGGAATGAGCAGTTCTTC CASSVSGGRGNEQFF
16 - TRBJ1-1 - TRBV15 TGTGCCACCAGCTCAACCATGTCGGGGGGCTACACTGAAGCTTTCTTT CATSSTMSGGYTEAFF
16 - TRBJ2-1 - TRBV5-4 TGTGCCAGCGCCGGACCAGGGGTTTTCTCCTACAATGAGCAGTTCTTC CASAGPGVFSYNEQFF
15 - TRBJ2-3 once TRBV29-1 TGCAGCGTTGACTACCGTGGAGCGAGCACAGATACGCAGTATTTT CSVDYRGASTDTQYF
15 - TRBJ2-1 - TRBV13 TGTGCCAGCAGCTTACGGTCAGGGGCCTACAATGAGCAGTTCTTC CASSLRSGAYNEQFF
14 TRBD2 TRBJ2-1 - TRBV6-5 TGTGCCAGCAGTTACTCGGGACTAGCAAGGGAGCAGTTCTTC CASSYSGLAREQFF
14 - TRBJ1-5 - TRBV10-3 TGTGCCATCAGTGAGGGGGGGAGCAATCAGCCCCAGCATTTT CAISEGGSNQPQHF
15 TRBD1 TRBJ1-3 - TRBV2 TGTGCCAGCAGTCCTGACAGGGGTAATGGAAACACCATATATTTT CASSPDRGNGNTIYF
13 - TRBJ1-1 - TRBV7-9 TGTGCCAGCAGCCCTCGGGCAGGGACTGAAGCTTTCTTT CASSPRAGTEAFF
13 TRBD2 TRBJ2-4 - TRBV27 TGTGCCAGCAGCGGGGGGGCAGAAAACATTCAGTACTTC CASSGGAENIQYF
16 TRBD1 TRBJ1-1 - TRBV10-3 TGTGCCATCAGTGCCGGGACAGGGGGCATGAACACTGAAGCTTTCTTT CAISAGTGGMNTEAFF
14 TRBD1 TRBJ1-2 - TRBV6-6 TGTGCCAGCAGTTACTCACAGGGGAAGGCTGGCTACACCTTC CASSYSQGKAGYTF
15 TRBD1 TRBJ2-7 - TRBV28 TGTGCCAGCAGCCTAACGACAGGGGGCGCCTACGAGCAGTACTTC CASSLTTGGAYEQYF
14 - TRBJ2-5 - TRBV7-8 TGTGCCAGCAGCCCACCCTTCCAGGGTGGGACCCAGTACTTC CASSPPFQGGTQYF
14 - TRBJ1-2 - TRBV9 TGTGCCAGCAGCGTAGAGTCGGTTACCTATGGCTACACCTTC CASSVESVTYGYTF
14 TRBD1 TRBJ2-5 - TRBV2 TGTGCCAGCAGGTCGGGACAGGGGCAAGAGACCCAGTACTTC CASRSGQGQETQYF
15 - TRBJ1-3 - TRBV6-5 TGTGCCAGCAGTTACTATGGCAGTGGTGGAAACACCATATATTTT CASSYYGSGGNTIYF
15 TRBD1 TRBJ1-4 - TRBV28 TGTGCCAGCAGATACGGGACAGCAACTAATGAAAAACTGTTTTTT CASRYGTATNEKLFF
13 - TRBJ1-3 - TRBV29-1 TGCAGCGTTGAGTGGCACTCTGGAAACACCATATATTTT CSVEWHSGNTIYF
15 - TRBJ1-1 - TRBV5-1 TGCGCCAGCAGCCTAGCCGGGACACCTAACACTGAAGCTTTCTTT CASSLAGTPNTEAFF
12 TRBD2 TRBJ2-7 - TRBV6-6 TGTGCCAGCGGGACTAGCGGCTACGAGCAGTACTTC CASGTSGYEQYF
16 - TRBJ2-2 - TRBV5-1 TGCGCCAGCAGCTTACATCTGCAGGGCGGCACCGGGGAGCTGTTTTTT CASSLHLQGGTGELFF
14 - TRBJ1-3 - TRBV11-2 TGTGCCAGCAGCCCAGGTCCCTCTGGAAACACCATATATTTT CASSPGPSGNTIYF
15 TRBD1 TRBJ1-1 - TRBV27 TGTGCCAGCAGTTCGGGGACAGGGGGATTCACTGAAGCTTTCTTT CASSSGTGGFTEAFF
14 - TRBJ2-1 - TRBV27 TGTGCCAGCAGTTTGAGCGGTTTTTACAATGAGCAGTTCTTC CASSLSGFYNEQFF
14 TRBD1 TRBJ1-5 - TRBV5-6 TGTGCCAGCAGCCAGGGACAGGGTAATCAGCCCCAGCATTTT CASSQGQGNQPQHF